This T cell receptor (beta chain) originates from a study of blood T cell repertoires in COVID-19 (dated by TCRdb to about 2020). In terms of the full investigation: The collaborator samples originated in the United States, Italy and Spain and spanned the acute and convalescent phases of COVID-19. A de-identified subject ID, COVID-19 status, age in years and sex were almost always included in the sample metadata. The repertoires were released in a freely available public database intended as a resource for research on the immune response to SARS-CoV-2. Subjects who had been exposed to COVID-19, were actively infected with it, or had recovered from it provided the deeply sampled blood TCRbeta repertoires that made up the dataset. The samples were drawn from two sources: the first 160 participants of the ongoing ImmuneRACE study, and 1,000 to 1,500 subjects contributed by 6 global collaborators. The material from the prospective study consisted of cDNA or gDNA derived from T cells, B-cell-depleted T cells, or PBMCs. Where available, HLA class I and class II types were taken from metadata supplied by the sample provider and were not determined by assay-based typing. Beyond this particular receptor, the publication reports: Clinical and demographic metadata were provided uncurated, with the amount varying by source and participant.

The immunoSEQ Assay, a bias-controlled multiplex PCR, was used to amplify TCRbeta CDR3 regions from genomic DNA. Under the source paper's analysis protocol: The number of nucleated cells in each sample was estimated by amplification of reference gene primers within the assay. Sequence reads were collapsed and filtered to measure the absolute abundance of every unique TCRbeta CDR3 rearrangement. For each sample, productive Simpson clonality was calculated by taking the square root of Simpson's diversity index across productive rearrangements. The table comes from immuneACCESS by way of TCRdb, which keeps in-frame sequences with V and J called. Part of the clones is missing from these tables; in studies checked, under half for an unresolved V gene and the rest for unknown reasons. V and J calls and clone size are given by that table; D and trimming were obtained from the DNA. This sample gives about 360,000 clones in total; more than 75% of them show up just once. Together, the top ten hold roughly 3.1% of the sample.

Each collaborating institution followed its own protocols to collect whole blood in K2EDTA tubes. For TCRbeta analysis, collaborators shipped samples as frozen whole blood, isolated PBMCs, or DNA extracted from either of those sample types. The germline ends are 8 bases apart after V is trimmed by 1 base and J by 4 bases. Based on the germline V gene, the CDR1 and CDR2 sequences are KGHDR and SFDVKD. The CDR3, cysteine through phenylalanine, is 14 amino acids long. Only the CDR3 region is kept as DNA, spanning 42 bases read in frame from base 1. Notes on this clone: Its antigen specificity is not known. No base quality information exists; no much larger clone differs at one position.

In this chain, TRBV24-1 is recombined with TRBJ2-3; the D gene identity is not certain. The sequencing input was peripheral blood. This receptor was taken from a human donor in a cohort sampled during active COVID-19. The CDR3 region has the sequence CATSDFRNPDTQYF. At the DNA level, the sequence is TGTGCCACCAGTGATTTCAGAAATCCAGATACGCAGTATTTT.